This TCR beta chain stems from a study of identical twins. The CDR3 is 15 amino acids. The germline gives CDR1 LNHDA, CDR2 SQIVND (reference sequence). Trimming at V came to 1 base and at J to 9 bases, leaving 8 bases not matched to a gene. TCRdb called the 5' RACE reads again in MiXCR, with one record for every CDR3 protein. The data show some 660,000 distinct CDR3 sequences, 8.6% seen once. The data also belong to a second study, concerning yellow fever vaccine responses in identical twins.

The clonotype originates from a woman in her late teens or twenties in good health. Input material: PBMCs. The chain employs TRBV19 and TRBJ2-1, with 8 bases fitting TRBD2. Here the CDR3 DNA reads TGTGCCAGTAGTATAGTCGGGGGGGGCCGACTTGAGCAGTTCTTC. This sequence encodes CASSIVGGGRLEQFF.